A selection of T cell receptor beta chains follows, all from one sample in a study of cytomegalovirus exposure and HLA in healthy donors. Repertoires were generated with immunoSEQ multiplex PCR, while TCRdb's copy carries only in-frame clones and drops some. Here the sample spans about 110,000 clones, roughly 73% being singletons. What was sequenced was PBMCs. Receptor source: a woman under 40 in good health and CMV-seronegative. Both conserved end residues are part of each CDR3. The D gene is left open where the match is weak. Not every row has a clone size; where given, it reads once, few, many or a size class.

d_call j_call cdr3_length v_call clone_size cdr3_aa cdr3_nt
NA TRBJ2-6 15 TRBV7-9 NA CASSLTEAGANVLTF TGTGCCAGCAGCTTAACGGAGGCTGGGGCCAACGTCCTGACTTTC
TRBD2 TRBJ2-2 18 TRBV5-1 NA CASSARAQREGNTGELFF TGCGCCAGCAGCGCAAGGGCCCAGCGGGAGGGGAACACCGGGGAGCTGTTTTTT
TRBD1 TRBJ1-1 13 TRBV30 NA CAWRGQSHTEAFF TGTGCCTGGAGGGGACAGAGCCACACTGAAGCTTTCTTT
NA TRBJ2-1 15 TRBV6-1 once CASGARLLGRNEQFF TGTGCCAGCGGGGCTCGGCTCCTCGGAAGGAATGAGCAGTTCTTC
TRBD2 TRBJ2-1 16 TRBV6-5 NA CASSYGRTSGGNEQFF TGTGCCAGCAGTTACGGAAGGACTAGCGGGGGTAATGAGCAGTTCTTC
NA TRBJ1-4 14 TRBV6-5 NA CASARTASNEKLFF TGTGCCAGCGCCCGGACAGCGTCTAATGAAAAACTGTTTTTT
TRBD2 TRBJ2-3 20 TRBV4-3 NA CASSQDRGSGSGGAGDTQYF TGCGCCAGCAGCCAAGACCGGGGGTCGGGGAGCGGGGGGGCGGGGGATACGCAGTATTTT
TRBD1 TRBJ2-5 12 TRBV5-1 NA CASSLDRGTQYF TGCGCCAGCAGCTTGGACAGGGGAACCCAGTACTTC
TRBD2 TRBJ2-3 15 TRBV6-4 NA CASRRTSGGTDTQYF TGTGCCAGCAGAAGGACTAGCGGGGGGACGGATACGCAGTATTTT
NA TRBJ2-7 13 TRBV11-2 NA CASSLAGNYEQYF TGTGCCAGCAGCTTAGCAGGGAACTACGAGCAGTACTTC
NA TRBJ1-5 15 TRBV5-8 NA CASSLDRENNQPQHF TGTGCCAGCAGCTTGGACAGGGAAAACAATCAGCCCCAGCATTTT
TRBD1 TRBJ1-2 12 TRBV19 NA CATRTGNYGYTF TGTGCCACCCGGACAGGGAACTATGGCTACACCTTC
TRBD2 TRBJ2-1 15 TRBV7-9 NA CASSRLAGLYNEQFF TGTGCCAGCAGCAGACTAGCGGGACTCTACAATGAGCAGTTCTTC
TRBD2 TRBJ2-7 13 TRBV7-6 NA CASSLAGVGEQYF TGTGCCAGCAGCTTGGCGGGAGTTGGCGAGCAGTACTTC
NA TRBJ2-3 16 TRBV7-9 NA CASSHNTDGSSDTQYF TGTGCCAGCAGCCATAATACAGACGGTTCATCAGATACGCAGTATTTT
TRBD1 TRBJ1-2 15 TRBV7-2 few CASSLSVGTGGGYTF TGTGCCAGCAGCTTAAGCGTCGGGACAGGGGGTGGCTACACCTTC
NA TRBJ1-2 14 TRBV27 NA CASSPRDNSYGYTF TGTGCCAGCAGTCCCCGGGACAACTCTTATGGCTACACCTTC
TRBD2 TRBJ2-1 16 TRBV7-6 NA CASSRGGLAGWNEQFF TGTGCCAGCAGCCGGGGGGGACTAGCGGGATGGAATGAGCAGTTCTTC
NA TRBJ1-5 16 TRBV9 NA CASSVVEDLRGQPQHF TGTGCCAGCAGCGTAGTAGAGGACCTAAGGGGTCAGCCCCAGCATTTT